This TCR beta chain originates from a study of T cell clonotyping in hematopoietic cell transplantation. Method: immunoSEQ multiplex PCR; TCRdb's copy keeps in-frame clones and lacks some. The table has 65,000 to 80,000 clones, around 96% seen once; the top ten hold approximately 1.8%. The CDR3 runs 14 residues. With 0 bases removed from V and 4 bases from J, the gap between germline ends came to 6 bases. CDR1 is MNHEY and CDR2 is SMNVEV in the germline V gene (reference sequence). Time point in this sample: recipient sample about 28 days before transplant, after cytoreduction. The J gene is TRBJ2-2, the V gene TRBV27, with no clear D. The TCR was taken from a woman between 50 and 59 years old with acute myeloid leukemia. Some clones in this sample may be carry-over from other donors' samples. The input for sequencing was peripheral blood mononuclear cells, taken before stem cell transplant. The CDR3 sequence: CASSLSRSTGELFF. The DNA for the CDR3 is TGTGCCAGCAGTTTATCGAGGTCCACCGGGGAGCTGTTTTTT.